Shown below are 26 T cell receptor beta chains from a single sample sequenced in a study of beta chain features in type 1 diabetes (dated by TCRdb to the late 2010s). Receptor amplification or capture employed the immunoSEQ multiplex PCR assay. The entire isolated RNA was reverse transcribed using the High Capacity cDNA Reverse Transcription Kit, and thus expressed TCRB transcripts were sequenced. In its TCRdb copy, this immuneACCESS table keeps in-frame sequences only and misses some clones. Where compared with another copy, unresolved V genes explain less than half of these, and the others have no known cause. The table for this sample lists 200,000 to 250,000 clones; around 26% of them were counted only once. The ten largest clones add up to more than 3% of the sample. The sequenced sample was central memory CD4+ T cells from blood. The origin of the receptors is a man aged 25-45 years in good health.

This clone was picked up a small number of times. CDR3 sequence reads: CASSLLGLASSYEQYF. DNA for the CDR3: TGTGCCAGCAGCTTGTTGGGACTAGCGAGCTCCTACGAGCAGTACTTC. The rearrangement joins TRBV5-6 to TRBJ2-7, with TRBD2 matching over 10 bases. The CDR3 is made up of 16 amino acids. Germline CDR1 SGHDT, CDR2 YYEEEE. With 1 base clipped from V and 0 bases from J, the junction kept 4 bases outside the gene matches. Based on the CDR3 plus reference TRBV5-6 and TRBJ2-7, the full variable domain is DAGVTQSPTHLIKTRGQQVTLRCSPKSGHDTVSWYQQALGQGPQFIFQYYEEEERQRGNFPDRFSGHQFPNYSSELNVNALLLGDSALYLCASSLLGLASSYEQYFGPGTRLTVT.

This chain links TRBV6-5 with TRBJ1-1, with 8 bases that match TRBD1. Trimming cost V 6 bases and J 1 base; bases outside gene matches: 7. This CDR3 has 15 residues. Germline-derived CDR1 and CDR2 are MNHEY and SVGAGI. Here the CDR3 reads CASSLRTGPNTEAFF. The CDR3 region has the DNA TGTGCCAGCAGCCTTCGGACAGGGCCGAACACTGAAGCTTTCTTT.

This clone turned up a few times. The chain links TRBV7-2 to TRBJ2-1, with 8 bases lining up with TRBD2. The CDR3 sequence is 16 residues long. Germline V lookup: CDR1 SGHTA, CDR2 FQGNSA. Trimming cost V 6 bases and J 4 bases; bases outside gene matches: 11. The CDR3 DNA follows: TGTGCCAGCAGGTTCCTAGCGGGTGGGGTGTACAATGAGCAGTTCTTC. Translated, it gives CASRFLAGGVYNEQFF.

This clone appeared a single time. The rearrangement joins TRBV7-9 to TRBJ1-2, with D perhaps TRBD1 (5 bases). The CDR3 sequence is 13 residues long. Trimming took 5 bases from V and 4 from J, leaving 11 bases between them. Germline V gene lookup returns CDR1 SEHNR and CDR2 FQNEAQ (reference sequence). CDR3 in DNA: TGTGCCAGCAGCAGTGACAGTGTCTATGGCTACACCTTC. Translation gives CASSSDSVYGYTF.

The chain employs TRBV7-7 and TRBJ2-1; D perhaps matches TRBD2 (5 bases). V was shortened by 5 bases and J by 6 bases, with 11 bases between the two germline ends. CDR3 length equals 13 residues. Germline V gene data show CDR1 as SSHAT and CDR2 as FNYEAQ (reference sequence). The CDR3 sequence: CASSPRRSNEQFF. The CDR3 coding sequence is TGTGCCAGCAGCCCTAGGAGGAGCAATGAGCAGTTCTTC.

The sample holds one count of this clone. This chain connects TRBV12-2 to TRBJ2-5. TRBV12-2 is noted as a pseudogene. The CDR3 totals 15 residues. CDR3 nucleotide sequence: TGTGCAAGTCGCTTCCTCACCCGAATCCAAGAGACCCAGTACTTC. Amino acid sequence: CASRFLTRIQETQYF.

The chain links TRBV7-2 to TRBJ2-2, with D perhaps matching TRBD2 (6 bases). In germline, CDR1 is SGHTA, CDR2 FQGNSA. The CDR3 is 17 amino acids. Trimming took 2 bases from V and 4 from J, leaving 17 bases between them. The CDR3 DNA reads as TGTGCCAGCAGCTTATCACGCGGGGTTTCGGGCACCGGGGAGCTGTTTTTT. Protein: CASSLSRGVSGTGELFF.

The chain is built from TRBV30 and TRBJ2-5; the match to TRBD2 covers 7 bases. The CDR3 covers 13 residues. V shed 3 bases and J 5 bases; nucleotides not matched to a gene: 6. The V gene's germline CDR1 is GTSNPN and CDR2 SVGIG (reference sequence). The CDR3 bases are TGTGCCTGGAGGGGGGGGGTCGGGGAGACCCAGTACTTC. It encodes CAWRGGVGETQYF.

This clone was seen only a few times. The chain uses TRBV7-2 and TRBJ2-1; D could derive from TRBD1 or TRBD2 (5 bases each). The germline V gene has CDR1 SGHTA and CDR2 FQGNSA. Trimming left V 4 bases short and J 10 bases short, with 17 bases between. The CDR3 contains 14 residues. The CDR3 nucleotides are TGTGCCAGCAGCTCCACGCCGGGGCTTAGGGAGCAGTTCTTC. Encoded protein: CASSSTPGLREQFF.

This clone was observed at least ten times. The V call is TRBV18, the J call TRBJ1-1; 8 bases are shared with TRBD1. Germline loops: CDR1 KGHSH, CDR2 LQKENI. This CDR3 is built from 16 residues. The ends lost 6 bases at V and 2 bases at J; junction bases unmatched: 11. CDR3 loop: CASSLAPGQVNTEAFF. The CDR3 bases are TGTGCCAGCTCGCTGGCGCCGGGACAGGTTAACACTGAAGCTTTCTTT.

There are a few counts of this clone. J is TRBJ2-4 and V is TRBV5-5; D unresolved. CDR3 length: 14 residues. Germline V gives CDR1 SGHKS, CDR2 YYEKEE (reference sequence). V was clipped by 0 bases and J by 7 bases, with 11 bases between them. In nucleotides, the CDR3 is TGTGCCAGCAGCTTGGCGGGCCTGGGGAACATTCAGTACTTC. Translated, it gives CASSLAGLGNIQYF.

V and J are TRBV30 and TRBJ2-7; 12 nucleotides agree with TRBD1. Germline assignment: CDR1 GTSNPN and CDR2 SVGIG (reference sequence). CDR3 length: 14 amino acids. Trimming cost V 1 base and J 6 bases; bases outside gene matches: 4. CDR3 residues: CAWSAGTGGPEQYF. The CDR3 DNA reads TGTGCCTGGAGTGCCGGGACAGGGGGCCCCGAGCAGTACTTC.

The chain employs TRBV11-2 and TRBJ1-1; the D gene is possibly TRBD1 (5 bases). With 5 bases removed from V and 7 bases from J, the gap between germline ends came to 14 bases. Germline values: CDR1 SGHAT, CDR2 FQNNGV. This CDR3 is built from 13 residues. DNA for the CDR3: TGTGCCAGCAGCCTGGATTTGACAGTTGAAGCTTTCTTT. The encoded protein is CASSLDLTVEAFF.

The chain is built from TRBV5-6 and TRBJ2-7; D is undetermined. Deletions cut 2 bases from V and 2 bases from J, with 11 bases between. Germline assignment: CDR1 SGHDT and CDR2 YYEEEE. The CDR3 length is 14 residues. CDR3 loop: CASSFGQLPYEQYF. DNA of the CDR3: TGTGCCAGCAGCTTCGGCCAGCTGCCCTACGAGCAGTACTTC.

Concerning this clone: Different DNA sequences within this sample yield the same CDR3. The chain recombines TRBV6-6 with TRBJ1-5, with a weak D call TRBD1 (5 bases). The V end lost 5 bases, the J end lost 6 bases, and 14 bases lay between the germline ends. Germline V gene sequence: CDR1 MNHNY, CDR2 SVGAGI (reference sequence). CDR3 length: 14 amino acids. CDR3 protein: CASSRVGGSQPQHF. DNA for the CDR3: TGTGCCAGCAGTCGGGTGGGGGGTAGTCAGCCCCAGCATTTT.

V and J are TRBV7-9 and TRBJ2-3; D is undetermined. There are 16 residues in the CDR3. CDR1 is SEHNR and CDR2 is FQNEAQ in the germline V gene (reference sequence). The germline V and J ends were trimmed by 1 base and 3 bases, with 14 bases remaining between them. In DNA, the CDR3 is TGTGCCAGCAGCTTAGTTTCGCTGGGAAGTACAGATACGCAGTATTTT. It translates to CASSLVSLGSTDTQYF.

For this clone: The same CDR3 is also encoded by other DNA sequences in this sample. This rearrangement joins TRBV29-1 to TRBJ2-3, with 10 bases that match TRBD1. V gave up 7 bases and J gave up 6 bases; unmatched junction bases: 7. The germline CDR1 and CDR2 sequences are SQVTM and ANQGSEA. This CDR3 has 13 residues. The CDR3 sequence is CSGGQGLGDTQYF. The CDR3 coding sequence is TGCAGCGGGGGACAGGGGTTAGGGGATACGCAGTATTTT.

Comments on this clone: Different DNA sequences within this sample yield the same CDR3. This chain connects TRBV7-9 to TRBJ2-3; the D is unclear. The CDR3 is 13 amino acids. Deletions cut 1 base from V and 1 base from J, with 3 bases between. Germline CDR1 reads SEHNR; CDR2 reads FQNEAQ (reference sequence). The CDR3 loop is CASSLVGTDTQYF. The CDR3, as DNA: TGTGCCAGCAGCTTAGTAGGCACAGATACGCAGTATTTT. The whole variable domain, filled in from reference TRBV7-9 and TRBJ2-3, reads DTGVSQNPRHKITKRGQNVTFRCDPISEHNRLYWYRQTLGQGPEFLTYFQNEAQLEKSRLLSDRFSAERPKGSFSTLEIQRTEQGDSAMYLCASSLVGTDTQYFGPGTRLTVL.

This chain uses TRBV30 with TRBJ1-2; D may be TRBD1 (5 bases). V was clipped by 4 bases and J by 8 bases, with 14 bases between them. CDR1 is GTSNPN, CDR2 SVGIG, per germline (reference sequence). The CDR3 covers 12 residues. The DNA for the CDR3 is TGTGCCTGGAACTCTGGGGGAAACGGCTACACCTTC. Translation gives CAWNSGGNGYTF. Full variable domain (outside the CDR3, taken from reference TRBV30 and TRBJ1-2): SQTIHQWPATLVQPVGSPLSLECTVEGTSNPNLYWYRQAAGRGLQLLFYSVGIGQISSEVPQNLSASRPQDRQFILSSKKLLLSDSGFYLCAWNSGGNGYTFGSGTRLTVV.

A few counts support this clone. V usage is TRBV7-2 and J usage is TRBJ2-3; D might be TRBD1 (5 bases). CDR1 is SGHTA and CDR2 is FQGNSA in the germline V gene. V lost 5 bases and J lost 1, with 13 bases in between. The CDR3 covers 15 residues. CDR3 amino acids: CASSPQVPRTDTQYF. In DNA form, the CDR3 reads TGTGCCAGCAGCCCACAGGTACCACGCACAGATACGCAGTATTTT. The full variable domain, rest sourced from reference TRBV7-2 and TRBJ2-3, is GAGVSQSPSNKVTEKGKDVELRCDPISGHTALYWYRQSLGQGLEFLIYFQGNSAPDKSGLPSDRFSAERTGGSVSTLTIQRTQQEDSAVYLCASSPQVPRTDTQYFGPGTRLTVL.

This clone was picked up many times. The rearrangement uses TRBV6-1 and TRBJ2-3; no clear D gene. The CDR3 is made up of 14 amino acids. Germline V lookup: CDR1 MNHNS, CDR2 SASEGT. The ends were cut back, 8 bases at V and 2 bases at J, with 14 bases in the middle. This CDR3 is CASARTSSTDTQYF. As DNA, the CDR3 is TGTGCCAGCGCCCGCACTTCCTCCACAGATACGCAGTATTTT.

Of note for this clone: With a much larger clone just one base away, this may be a read error. This same CDR3 is encoded by further DNA sequences in the sample. V usage is TRBV5-6 and J usage is TRBJ2-5; no reliable D call. Germline CDR1 SGHDT, CDR2 YYEEEE. The CDR3 covers 12 residues. V was cut by 0 bases and J by 1 base, with 1 base left in between. Here the CDR3 reads CASSLGQETQYF. The CDR3 bases are TGTGCCAGCAGCTTGGGCCAAGAGACCCAGTACTTC.

This clone was seen a handful of times. The J gene is TRBJ1-2, the V gene TRBV6-5; TRBD1 aligns across 7 bases. The germline V gene has CDR1 MNHEY and CDR2 SVGAGI. The CDR3 loop spans 14 amino acids. V trimming: 6 bases; J trimming: 5 bases; junction bases outside the gene matches: 9. As DNA, the CDR3 is TGTGCCAGCAGAGCCACAGGGGTTGGGTATGGCTACACCTTC. Amino acids: CASRATGVGYGYTF.

Comment on this clone: Other DNA sequences in the sample encode the same CDR3. The chain joins TRBV30 to TRBJ2-7, with D possibly being TRBD1 (5 bases). V lost 0 bases and J 7 bases, leaving 10 bases between the germline ends. This CDR3 region has 12 residues. Germline CDR1 reads GTSNPN; CDR2 reads SVGIG (reference sequence). This CDR3 reads CAWSVSRTEQYF. CDR3 sequence (DNA): TGTGCCTGGAGTGTTAGCCGGACAGAGCAGTACTTC.

In its sample, this clone was seen a few times. The chain uses TRBV7-2 and TRBJ2-3, with D unresolved. Trimming shortened V by 6 bases and J by 2 bases, and 9 bases separated the two germline ends. The CDR3 is 13 residues long. From germline, CDR1 is SGHTA and CDR2 FQGNSA. DNA for the CDR3: TGTGCCAGCAGTTCCGGGTCCACAGATACGCAGTATTTT. Translated, it gives CASSSGSTDTQYF.

This clone was detected a few times. V gene TRBV27 combines with J gene TRBJ2-7; TRBD2 matches at 11 bases. Trimming cost V 8 bases and J 3 bases; bases outside gene matches: 9. The CDR3 contains 15 residues. Germline CDR1 reads MNHEY; CDR2 reads SMNVEV (reference sequence). CDR3 in DNA: TGTGCCAGCTTTGATCCGGGACTAGCGGACTACGAGCAGTACTTC. Its translation is CASFDPGLADYEQYF.